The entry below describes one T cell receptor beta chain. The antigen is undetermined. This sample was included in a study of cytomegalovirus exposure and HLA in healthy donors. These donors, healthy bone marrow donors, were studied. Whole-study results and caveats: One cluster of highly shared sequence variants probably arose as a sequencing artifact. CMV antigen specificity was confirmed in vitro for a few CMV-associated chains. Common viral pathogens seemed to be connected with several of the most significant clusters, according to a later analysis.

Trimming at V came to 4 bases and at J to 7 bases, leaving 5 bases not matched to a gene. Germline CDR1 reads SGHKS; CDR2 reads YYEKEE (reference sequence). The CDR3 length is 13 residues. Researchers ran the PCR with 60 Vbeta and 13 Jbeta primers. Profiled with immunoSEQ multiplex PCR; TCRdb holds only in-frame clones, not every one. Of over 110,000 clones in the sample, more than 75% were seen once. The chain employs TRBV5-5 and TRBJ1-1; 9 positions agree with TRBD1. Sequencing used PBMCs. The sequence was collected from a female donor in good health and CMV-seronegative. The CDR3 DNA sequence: TGTGCCAGCAGCATCACGGACAGGGGTGAAGCTTTCTTT. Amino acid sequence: CASSITDRGEAFF.